A single sample is the source of the 29 T cell receptor beta chains below, sequenced in a study of PD-L1 blockade in urothelial cancer. Measured with immunoSEQ multiplex PCR; TCRdb has only the in-frame clones, and not every one. The table lists tens of thousands of clones, 82% of them singletons. Here the sequenced sample was PBMCs, taken around atezolizumab (anti-PD-L1) treatment. The origin of the receptors is a man between 65 and 79 years old with urothelial cancer.

The rearrangement links TRBV7-9 to TRBJ2-7; tentatively, D is TRBD2 (6 bases). The CDR3 is 15 residues long. V dropped 3 bases and J dropped 1 base, with 13 bases sitting between them. CDR1 SEHNR and CDR2 FQNEAQ come from the germline V gene (reference sequence). This CDR3 reads CASSFQGSGSYEQYF. Written as DNA, the CDR3 is TGTGCCAGCAGCTTCCAGGGAAGCGGGTCCTACGAGCAGTACTTC. Filled out from reference TRBV7-9 and TRBJ2-7, the complete variable domain reads DTGVSQNPRHKITKRGQNVTFRCDPISEHNRLYWYRQTLGQGPEFLTYFQNEAQLEKSRLLSDRFSAERPKGSFSTLEIQRTEQGDSAMYLCASSFQGSGSYEQYFGPGTRLTVT.

The chain is built from TRBV28 and TRBJ2-7; D not certain. Trimming stripped 3 bases from V and 3 bases from J, with 12 bases between. Germline CDR1 is MDHEN and CDR2 is SYDVKM. The CDR3 is 14 amino acids. CDR3 DNA: TGTGCCAGCAGTTTCTGGGCTAAGAACTACGAGCAGTACTTC. As protein: CASSFWAKNYEQYF.

The rearrangement uses TRBV23-1 and TRBJ1-1; D might be TRBD1 (5 bases). TRBV23-1 is an open reading frame whose function is uncertain. CDR3 length: 15 residues. Trimming shortened V by 3 bases and J by 4 bases, and 15 bases separated the two germline ends. The CDR3 here is CASSQPPGGGTEAFF. Written as DNA, the CDR3 is TGCGCCAGCAGTCAGCCCCCCGGGGGGGGCACTGAAGCTTTCTTT.

The rearrangement uses TRBV7-9 and TRBJ2-3; 12 bases agree with TRBD2. The CDR3 is made up of 16 amino acids. From germline, CDR1 is SEHNR and CDR2 FQNEAQ (reference sequence). Trimming took 6 bases from V and 5 from J; bases not matched to a gene: 9. CDR3 residues: CASSRNLAGGEDTQYF. In DNA form, the CDR3 reads TGTGCCAGCAGTCGCAATCTAGCGGGAGGGGAAGATACGCAGTATTTT.

This clone was observed a few times. This chain links TRBV19 with TRBJ1-5, with 8 bases that match TRBD1. With V trimmed by 9 bases and J by 6 bases, 13 bases remained unmatched. Looked up from germline, CDR1 is LNHDA and CDR2 is SQIVND (reference sequence). The CDR3 contains 15 residues. The CDR3 DNA is TGTGCCAGCGGCAGGGGGCTGGGGGTGGGTCAGCCCCAGCATTTT. It translates to CASGRGLGVGQPQHF.

This clone was counted once. The V call is TRBV5-1, the J call TRBJ1-1; possibly TRBD1 for D (6 bases). The ends were cut back, 5 bases at V and 4 bases at J, with 12 bases in the middle. CDR1 is SGHRS, CDR2 YFSETQ, per germline. The CDR3 has 13 residues. CDR3 sequence reads: CASSPPDSTEAFF. The DNA of the CDR3 is TGCGCCAGCAGTCCACCGGACAGCACTGAAGCTTTCTTT.

A few counts support this clone. This chain uses TRBV6-5 with TRBJ1-2; D remains unclear. This CDR3 has 13 residues. The V end was cut by 6 bases, the J end by 2 bases, with 10 bases between. Germline CDR1 is MNHEY and CDR2 is SVGAGI. CDR3 bases: TGTGCCAGCAGGGAAGACGGGAACTATGGCTACACCTTC. Its translation: CASREDGNYGYTF.

This clone was counted between two and nine times. The rearrangement uses TRBV2 and TRBJ1-5; perhaps TRBD1 as D (5 bases). The V gene lost 7 bases and the J gene lost 3 bases, with 13 bases spanning the gap. The CDR3 consists of 14 residues. Germline CDR1 and CDR2: SNHLY and FYNNEI. CDR3 sequence: CASTGGNLNQPQHF. The CDR3 bases are TGTGCCAGCACGGGGGGGAACCTCAATCAGCCCCAGCATTTT.

The chain joins TRBV30 to TRBJ2-7, with unresolved D. V was clipped by 2 bases and J by 0 bases, with 5 bases between them. CDR1 GTSNPN and CDR2 SVGIG come from the germline V gene (reference sequence). The CDR3 totals 12 residues. CDR3 bases: TGTGCCTGGAGTACGAGCTCCTACGAGCAGTACTTC. Translating gives CAWSTSSYEQYF. Based on the CDR3 plus reference TRBV30 and TRBJ2-7, the full variable domain is SQTIHQWPATLVQPVGSPLSLECTVEGTSNPNLYWYRQAAGRGLQLLFYSVGIGQISSEVPQNLSASRPQDRQFILSSKKLLLSDSGFYLCAWSTSSYEQYFGPGTRLTVT.

This chain joins TRBV7-2 and TRBJ2-3, with a weak D call TRBD1 (5 bases). Deletions cut 5 bases from V and 4 bases from J, with 13 bases between. This CDR3 is 14 amino acids long. The germline V gene encodes CDR1 SGHTA and CDR2 FQGNSA. The CDR3 protein is CASSRSWGADTQYF. For the CDR3, the DNA is TGTGCCAGCAGCCGATCGTGGGGCGCAGATACGCAGTATTTT.

The gene calls are TRBV13 and TRBJ2-1; 10 nucleotides line up with TRBD2. Per germline, CDR1 PRHDT and CDR2 FYEKMQ (reference sequence). Trimming took 5 bases from V and 4 from J; bases not matched to a gene: 5. This CDR3 region has 15 residues. The CDR3 DNA reads TGTGCCAGCAGCGAACTAGCGGGACCTTACAATGAGCAGTTCTTC. Translating it yields CASSELAGPYNEQFF.

The gene calls are TRBV10-3 and TRBJ2-5, with D perhaps TRBD1 (5 bases). CDR3 length: 14 amino acids. Germline V gives CDR1 ENHRY, CDR2 SYGVKD. V lost 3 bases, J lost 7 bases, and 15 bases lay in between. The CDR3 DNA sequence: TGTGCCATCAGTGATAGATTAGGGCAGGGGACCCAGTACTTC. As protein: CAISDRLGQGTQYF.

This chain uses TRBV7-6 with TRBJ2-3; 13 nucleotides agree with TRBD2. Germline values: CDR1 SGHVS, CDR2 FNYEAQ. This CDR3 is built from 16 residues. The V segment lost 5 bases and the J segment 6 bases; nucleotides outside the gene matches: 8. In DNA, the CDR3 is TGTGCCAGCAGCCCAAGGACTAGCGGGAGTGGGGATACGCAGTATTTT. Translated, it gives CASSPRTSGSGDTQYF.

The gene calls are TRBV10-3 and TRBJ2-6; a possible D gene is TRBD1 (5 bases). Germline V gene lookup returns CDR1 ENHRY and CDR2 SYGVKD. V gave up 3 bases and J gave up 6 bases, with 12 bases separating them. This CDR3 region has 15 residues. In nucleotides, the CDR3 is TGTGCCATCAGTGACCCTAGGGGAAAGGCCAACGTCCTGACTTTC. Its translation is CAISDPRGKANVLTF.

In the case of this clone: Other DNA sequences in the same sample also yield this CDR3. This chain links TRBV9 with TRBJ2-3; TRBD2 matches at 13 bases. Germline CDR1 reads SGDLS; CDR2 reads YYNGEE. The V and J ends lost 0 bases and 6 bases, in that order; junction bases with no gene match: 7. This CDR3 is 17 amino acids long. CDR3 in DNA: TGTGCCAGCAGCGTAGGGCCTCAGGGACTAGCGGGGGATACGCAGTATTTT. Amino acids: CASSVGPQGLAGDTQYF.

The gene calls are TRBV13 and TRBJ2-7, with 10 positions matching TRBD2. Looked up from germline, CDR1 is PRHDT and CDR2 is FYEKMQ (reference sequence). The ends lost 0 bases at V and 5 bases at J; junction bases unmatched: 7. This CDR3 comprises 16 residues. CDR3 DNA sequence: TGTGCCAGCAGCTTAGGGGCTAGCGGGAGTCTCCACGAGCAGTACTTC. Protein: CASSLGASGSLHEQYF.

This chain links TRBV4-3 with TRBJ2-1; a possible D gene is TRBD1 (5 bases). V was shortened by 4 bases and J by 3 bases, with 16 bases between the two germline ends. Germline CDR1 LGHNA, CDR2 YSLEER. There are 16 residues in the CDR3. The CDR3 sequence: CASSRVLVGVYNEQFF. As DNA, the CDR3 is TGCGCCAGCAGCCGAGTGTTAGTAGGGGTCTACAATGAGCAGTTCTTC.

This clone was seen more than once but under ten times. This sequence joins TRBV15 and TRBJ2-3; no clear D. CDR1 is LNHNV, CDR2 YYDKDF, per germline (reference sequence). The CDR3 consists of 14 residues. V was clipped by 2 bases and J by 3 bases, with 9 bases between them. CDR3 DNA: TGTGCCACCAGCAGATCCCGGGTGACAGATACGCAGTATTTT. Its translation: CATSRSRVTDTQYF.

This clone appeared once. The genes are TRBV19 and TRBJ1-2, with no clear D. V dropped 0 bases and J dropped 7 bases, with 6 bases sitting between them. Germline values: CDR1 LNHDA, CDR2 SQIVND (reference sequence). This CDR3 is built from 12 residues. DNA of the CDR3: TGTGCCAGTAGTATAGACCTCTCTGGCTACACCTTC. This gives the protein CASSIDLSGYTF.

V usage is TRBV5-6 and J usage is TRBJ2-7; D gene uncertain. Trimming left V 5 bases short and J 1 base short, with 10 bases between. Germline-derived CDR1 and CDR2 are SGHDT and YYEEEE. This CDR3 is 13 amino acids long. Written as DNA, the CDR3 is TGTGCCAGCAGTCCGGTTGATTCCTACGAGCAGTACTTC. Residues: CASSPVDSYEQYF.

The chain combines TRBV7-7 with TRBJ2-1; D is possibly TRBD2 (5 bases). Looked up from germline, CDR1 is SSHAT and CDR2 is FNYEAQ (reference sequence). CDR3 length equals 13 residues. Trimming removed 4 bases from V and 3 bases from J, with 7 bases in between. CDR3 loop: CASSSDYYNEQFF. The CDR3 nucleotides read TGTGCCAGCAGCTCCGACTACTACAATGAGCAGTTCTTC.

This clone has a single count. This chain uses TRBV5-1 with TRBJ2-1; TRBD1 matches at 9 bases. Unmatched junction bases numbered 1, after V lost 0 bases and J lost 3 bases. The CDR3 is made up of 15 amino acids. Looked up from germline, CDR1 is SGHRS and CDR2 is YFSETQ. CDR3 in amino acids: CASSLEDRGYNEQFF. As DNA, the CDR3 is TGCGCCAGCAGCTTGGAGGACAGGGGCTACAATGAGCAGTTCTTC.

The gene calls are TRBV5-6 and TRBJ2-1; 8 bases are shared with TRBD2. The V gene end was trimmed by 3 bases and the J gene end by 0 bases; junction bases not matched to a gene: 8. The CDR3 is 17 amino acids. Germline-derived CDR1 and CDR2 are SGHDT and YYEEEE. The chain's CDR3 is CASSYRGSGSSYNEQFF. DNA for the CDR3: TGTGCCAGCAGCTACCGGGGGAGCGGGAGCTCCTACAATGAGCAGTTCTTC.

V usage is TRBV7-9 and J usage is TRBJ2-1; D not resolved. The CDR3 totals 17 residues. The germline gives CDR1 SEHNR, CDR2 FQNEAQ (reference sequence). The V end was cut by 3 bases, the J end by 9 bases, with 24 bases between. The CDR3: CASSFQTPSSSSGEQFF. The CDR3 DNA reads TGTGCCAGCAGCTTCCAGACCCCCTCCTCCTCATCGGGTGAGCAGTTCTTC.

The rearrangement joins TRBV7-9 to TRBJ2-7, with D unresolved. This CDR3 contains 14 residues. CDR1 and CDR2 (germline): SEHNR, FQNEAQ (reference sequence). V gave up 1 base and J gave up 0 bases, with 7 bases separating them. The chain's CDR3 is CASSLEAVSYEQYF. CDR3 nucleotide sequence: TGTGCCAGCAGCTTAGAGGCGGTCTCCTACGAGCAGTACTTC.

V usage is TRBV7-8 and J usage is TRBJ1-1, with 9 bases aligning to TRBD1. V gave up 5 bases and J gave up 4 bases; unmatched junction bases: 8. This CDR3 region has 15 residues. CDR1 and CDR2 from the germline V gene are SGHVS and FQNEAQ. The CDR3 DNA sequence: TGTGCCAGCAGCAACGAACAGGGGGCGCCCACTGAAGCTTTCTTT. Protein: CASSNEQGAPTEAFF.

V and J are TRBV6-5 and TRBJ2-1; 7 bases are a match to TRBD2. Losses at the gene ends were 2 bases for V and 3 bases for J; bases not matched to a gene: 1. This CDR3 is 14 amino acids long. Germline-derived CDR1 and CDR2 are MNHEY and SVGAGI. CDR3: CASSYQRGYNEQFF. CDR3 nucleotides: TGTGCCAGCAGTTACCAGCGGGGCTACAATGAGCAGTTCTTC.

V and J are TRBV5-1 and TRBJ2-2; 9 nucleotides align to TRBD2. The V segment lost 4 bases and the J segment 6 bases; nucleotides outside the gene matches: 10. Germline V gives CDR1 SGHRS, CDR2 YFSETQ. This CDR3 region has 16 residues. The CDR3 spells CASSPAGTSLPGELFF. CDR3 in DNA: TGCGCCAGCAGCCCAGCAGGGACTAGCCTCCCCGGGGAGCTGTTTTTT. The full variable domain, with the rest looked up from reference TRBV5-1 and TRBJ2-2, is KAGVTQTPRYLIKTRGQQVTLSCSPISGHRSVSWYQQTPGQGLQFLFEYFSETQRNKGNFPGRFSGRQFSNSRSEMNVSTLELGDSALYLCASSPAGTSLPGELFFGEGSRLTVL.

The chain has TRBV7-2 and TRBJ2-1; a possible D gene is TRBD2 (6 bases). The V and J ends lost 1 base and 9 bases respectively, with 10 bases between them. Germline V gene data show CDR1 as SGHTA and CDR2 as FQGNSA. This CDR3 is built from 13 residues. The CDR3 protein is CASSLVLGGEQFF. The CDR3, as DNA: TGTGCCAGCAGCTTAGTTTTGGGGGGTGAGCAGTTCTTC.